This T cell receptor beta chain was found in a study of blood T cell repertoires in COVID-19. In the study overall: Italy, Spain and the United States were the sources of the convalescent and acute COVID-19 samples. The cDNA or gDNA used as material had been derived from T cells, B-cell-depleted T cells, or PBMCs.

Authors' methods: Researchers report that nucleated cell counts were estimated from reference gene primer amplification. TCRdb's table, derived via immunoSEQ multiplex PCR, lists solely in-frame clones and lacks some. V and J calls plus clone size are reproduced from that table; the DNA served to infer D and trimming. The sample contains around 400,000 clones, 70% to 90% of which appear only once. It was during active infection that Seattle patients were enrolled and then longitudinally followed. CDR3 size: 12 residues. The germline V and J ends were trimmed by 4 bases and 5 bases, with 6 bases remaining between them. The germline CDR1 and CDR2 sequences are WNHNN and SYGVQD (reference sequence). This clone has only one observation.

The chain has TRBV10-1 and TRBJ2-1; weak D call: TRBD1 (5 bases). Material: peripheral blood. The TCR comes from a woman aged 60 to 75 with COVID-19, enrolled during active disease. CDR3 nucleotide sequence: TGCGCCAGCAGTGCAGGGAACAATGAGCAGTTCTTC. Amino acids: CASSAGNNEQFF.